The sequence of this T cell receptor (beta chain) was determined in a study of shared clonotypes between healthy human individuals. Trimming left V 3 bases short and J 0 bases short, with 13 bases between. Germline CDR1 and CDR2: MDHEN and SYDVKM. CDR3 length: 16 amino acids. TCRdb's copy holds only in-frame clones and misses some; the assay was immunoSEQ multiplex PCR. Of over 1.5 million clones in the sample, roughly 98% were seen once. The material sequenced was naive CD4+ T cells sorted from blood. The sample's subset: CD45RA+ positively selected. This clonotype was obtained from a man younger than 45 in good health. V gene TRBV28 combines with J gene TRBJ2-3; the D is unclear. The CDR3 nucleotides read TGTGCCAGCAGTTTGGGGTTTGGGTCGAGCACAGATACGCAGTATTTT. Amino acid sequence: CASSLGFGSSTDTQYF.